These 23 T cell receptor beta chains share one sample of origin, sequenced in a study of molecular identifiers for immune sequencing clone quantification. MiXCR, applied by TCRdb to the PCR reads, yields one record per CDR3 protein. The sample contains approximately 500,000 distinct CDR3 sequences, less than 30% of which appear only once. Sequencing input: naive CD8+ T cells from blood, with Jurkat cell RNA spiked in. As for subset: FACS-sorted CD8+CD4-CCR7+CD45RA+ naive T cells. These receptors were taken from a human donor in good health. Some libraries in this study had Jurkat cell RNA spiked in.

This clonotype occurred a few times. CDR3 coding DNA: TGTGCCATCAGTGTGGGCACCTCCACAGATACGCAGTATTTT. This sequence encodes CAISVGTSTDTQYF. V gene TRBV10-3 combines with J gene TRBJ2-3; D is unclear. CDR3 size: 14 residues. V lost 4 bases and J lost 2, with 10 bases in between. CDR1 is ENHRY and CDR2 is SYGVKD in the germline V gene.

The chain combines TRBV27 with TRBJ2-3, with 9 nucleotides matching TRBD2. The CDR3 spans 17 residues. CDR1 MNHEY and CDR2 SMNVEV come from the germline V gene (reference sequence). V was pared by 6 bases and J by 6 bases, with 16 bases of the junction left unmatched. The CDR3 here is CASRFIAGALGFDTQYF. DNA of the CDR3: TGTGCCAGCAGATTTATAGCGGGAGCGCTCGGTTTCGATACGCAGTATTTT.

This clonotype appeared a single time. This sequence may be a read error, since a much larger clone differs from it by one base. The chain uses TRBV28 and TRBJ2-7, with D uncertain. V was trimmed by 6 bases and J by 4 bases, leaving 10 bases between them. Germline assignment: CDR1 MDHEN and CDR2 SYDVKM. This CDR3 has 12 amino acids. CDR3: CASSYTIYEQYF. Here the CDR3 DNA reads TGTGCCAGCAGCTACACGATTTACGAGCAGTACTTC.

This clonotype was seen more than once but under ten times. V is TRBV7-9 and J is TRBJ2-3; 9 bases map to TRBD1. J lost 4 bases, V lost 2 bases, and 7 bases had no gene match. Germline V lookup: CDR1 SEHNR, CDR2 FQNEAQ (reference sequence). There are 16 residues in the CDR3. The CDR3 DNA reads as TGTGCCAGCAGCTTAAGGGACAGGGCGGGACCAGATACGCAGTATTTT. This gives the protein CASSLRDRAGPDTQYF.

This clonotype turned up a few times. The V and J genes are TRBV6-5 and TRBJ2-5; a weak D match, TRBD1 (6 bases). The V end was cut by 5 bases, the J end by 5 bases, with 15 bases between. CDR1 and CDR2 from the germline V gene are MNHEY and SVGAGI. The CDR3 sequence is 14 residues long. CDR3 DNA: TGTGCCAGCAGTCCGCGACAGGATTGGGAGACCCAGTACTTC. Translation gives CASSPRQDWETQYF.

The chain carries TRBV19 and TRBJ2-7, with D perhaps assigned TRBD1 or TRBD2 (5 bases each). Trimming left V 3 bases short and J 0 bases short, with 12 bases between. The CDR3 is 15 residues long. The V gene's germline CDR1 is LNHDA and CDR2 SQIVND (reference sequence). CDR3 sequence reads: CASSMGEPPSYEQYF. The CDR3 coding sequence is TGTGCCAGTAGTATGGGGGAGCCGCCCTCCTACGAGCAGTACTTC.

This clonotype was picked up many times. The V and J genes are TRBV6-6 and TRBJ2-3, with 14 bases matching TRBD2. This CDR3 has 20 amino acids. Germline values: CDR1 MNHNY, CDR2 SVGAGI (reference sequence). V shed 5 bases and J 1 base; nucleotides not matched to a gene: 14. DNA of the CDR3: TGTGCCAGCAGTCACAAGGGACTAGCGGGAGATTGGGCAGGCACAGATACGCAGTATTTT. Encoded protein: CASSHKGLAGDWAGTDTQYF.

This clonotype has a count of ten or more. The V gene is TRBV2, the J gene TRBJ1-5, with TRBD1 matching 7 bases. J was trimmed by 0 bases and V by 6 bases; bases with no gene match: 5. CDR3 length: 15 amino acids. The V gene's germline CDR1 is SNHLY and CDR2 FYNNEI. The CDR3 bases are TGTGCCAGCAGCCCGGGACAGTCTAGCAATCAGCCCCAGCATTTT. This sequence encodes CASSPGQSSNQPQHF.

In the case of this clonotype: It may be a read error: a sequence one base away is much more abundant. The genes are TRBV9 and TRBJ2-7; D gene uncertain. V gave up 0 bases and J gave up 0 bases, with 10 bases separating them. Germline CDR1 and CDR2: SGDLS and YYNGEE. The CDR3 sequence is 15 residues long. CDR3 loop: CASSVEVTASYEQYF. The CDR3, as DNA: TGTGCCAGCAGCGTAGAAGTGACTGCCTCCTACGAGCAGTACTTC.

The V gene is TRBV4-3, the J gene TRBJ1-2, with 7 bases lining up with TRBD1. Germline assignment: CDR1 LGHNA and CDR2 YSLEER. Unmatched junction bases numbered 6, after V lost 0 bases and J lost 5 bases. The CDR3 covers 15 residues. The CDR3 here is CASSQDPDREYGYTF. The DNA of the CDR3 is TGCGCCAGCAGCCAAGATCCCGACAGGGAATATGGCTACACCTTC.

This clonotype was counted ten times or more. The chain uses TRBV4-3 and TRBJ2-7, with 7 nucleotides matching TRBD1. The CDR3 runs to 13 residues. Trimming removed 0 bases from V and 4 bases from J; junction bases left unmatched: 0. The germline gives CDR1 LGHNA, CDR2 YSLEER. The CDR3 sequence: CASSQETGYEQYF. In DNA, the CDR3 is TGCGCCAGCAGCCAAGAGACAGGGTACGAGCAGTACTTC.

This clonotype was picked up a small number of times. The chain carries TRBV12-3 or TRBV12-4 and TRBJ2-7; D unclear. CDR3 length equals 12 residues. Trimming took 7 bases from V and 3 from J, leaving 10 bases between them. For the CDR3, the DNA is TGTGCCAGCACCTTCCCAGGCTACGAGCAGTACTTC. It yields the protein CASTFPGYEQYF.

This clonotype appeared many times. The chain has TRBV9 and TRBJ2-7; 9 nucleotides line up with TRBD2. This CDR3 region has 14 residues. Unmatched junction bases numbered 7, after V lost 5 bases and J lost 4 bases. Germline V lookup: CDR1 SGDLS, CDR2 YYNGEE. CDR3 coding DNA: TGTGCCAGCAGTGTCGGCGGGGGGGCATACGAGCAGTACTTC. The encoded protein is CASSVGGGAYEQYF.

This clonotype was recorded many times. The CDR3 reads CSGQGRNRLAQGTDTQYF. In nucleotides, the CDR3 is TGCAGTGGACAAGGTAGAAATCGACTAGCCCAGGGCACAGATACGCAGTATTTT. The chain joins TRBV20-1 to TRBJ2-3, with 7 positions matching TRBD2. Unmatched junction bases numbered 20, after V lost 7 bases and J lost 1 base. Germline V CDR1 and CDR2: DFQATT, SNEGSKA (reference sequence). The CDR3 spans 18 residues.

The V gene is TRBV7-6, the J gene TRBJ1-1; D unresolved. From germline, CDR1 is SGHVS and CDR2 FNYEAQ. The V end lost 2 bases, the J end lost 1 base, and 8 bases lay between the germline ends. CDR3 length equals 14 residues. The CDR3 DNA follows: TGTGCCAGCAGCTTAAACTCCGGGAACACTGAAGCTTTCTTT. It encodes CASSLNSGNTEAFF.

As regards this clonotype: A much larger clone differs from this one at a single base, so this may be a read error. The V gene is TRBV7-9, the J gene TRBJ2-7, with D tentatively TRBD1 (6 bases). Germline values: CDR1 SEHNR, CDR2 FQNEAQ (reference sequence). This CDR3 region has 12 residues. DNA of the CDR3: TGTGCCAGCAGCGACACAGGGCCCGAGCGGTACTTC. Its protein is CASSDTGPERYF.

J is TRBJ1-2 and V is TRBV4-1; 7 nucleotides match TRBD1. Germline lookup yields CDR1 MGHRA and CDR2 YSYEKL. CDR3 length: 15 amino acids. Trimming at V came to 1 base and at J to 3 bases, leaving 5 bases not matched to a gene. Here the CDR3 DNA reads TGCGCCAGCAGCCAAGTGAGGGGGCGCGACTATGGCTACACCTTC. Its translation: CASSQVRGRDYGYTF.

There are many counts of this clonotype. The chain employs TRBV6-5 and TRBJ2-7, with D unresolved. This CDR3 region has 11 residues. CDR1 MNHEY and CDR2 SVGAGI come from the germline V gene. Trimming took 1 base from V and 6 from J, leaving 4 bases between them. Here the CDR3 reads CASSYYPEQYF. CDR3 coding DNA: TGTGCCAGCAGTTACTATCCCGAGCAGTACTTC.

Comment on this clonotype: A much larger clonotype is one base distant, so this may be a read error. Given the absence of the conserved phenylalanine or tryptophan at the CDR3 end, a read error is likely. The gene calls are TRBV23-1 and TRBJ2-5, with D unresolved. TRBV23-1 is an open reading frame whose function is uncertain. The CDR3 is 12 amino acids. V lost 8 bases to trimming and J lost 7 bases, with 14 bases between them. CDR3 nucleotide sequence: TGCGCCAGCGCCACCCTCCTAAGGACCCAGTACTAC. It specifies CASATLLRTQYY.

This clonotype was counted many times. The genes are TRBV29-1 and TRBJ2-2, with D possibly TRBD2 on 7 matching bases. Trimming removed 2 bases at V and 2 bases at J, with 9 bases between. The CDR3 spans 14 residues. CDR1 is SQVTM, CDR2 ANQGSEA, per germline. The CDR3 spells CSVERGANTGELFF. CDR3 in DNA: TGCAGCGTTGAACGGGGGGCCAACACCGGGGAGCTGTTTTTT.

This clonotype was picked up many times. This chain uses TRBV29-1 with TRBJ2-7; TRBD1 is a possible D gene (6 bases). The CDR3 is 14 residues long. The ends were cut back, 1 base at V and 4 bases at J, with 14 bases in the middle. CDR1 is SQVTM and CDR2 is ANQGSEA in the germline V gene. For the CDR3, the DNA is TGCAGCGTTGAAGGTACAGGGTTCGAGTACGAGCAGTACTTC. It specifies CSVEGTGFEYEQYF.

At least ten counts were recorded for this clonotype. The chain couples TRBV28 to TRBJ2-5; TRBD1 matches 9 bases. Germline CDR1 MDHEN, CDR2 SYDVKM. The CDR3 sequence is 16 residues long. The V and J ends lost 3 bases and 5 bases, in that order; junction bases with no gene match: 10. The DNA for the CDR3 is TGTGCCAGCAGTTTCCCGACAGGGGGTGGGCCGGAGACCCAGTACTTC. This sequence encodes CASSFPTGGGPETQYF.

The CDR3 DNA sequence: TGTGCCAGCAGCCCAGCCTACAGGGGGCGAAACTATGGCTACACCTTC. As protein: CASSPAYRGRNYGYTF. The chain uses TRBV5-8 and TRBJ1-2; TRBD1 agrees at 9 bases. Per the germline V gene, CDR1 is SGHTS and CDR2 is YDEGEE. CDR3 size: 16 residues. V lost 4 bases, J lost 2 bases, and 9 bases stayed unmatched.